This paragraph covers one TCR beta chain sequence. Its antigen remains unidentified. Trimming stripped 4 bases from V and 2 bases from J, with 12 bases between. This CDR3 region has 14 residues. The germline gives CDR1 MGHRA, CDR2 YSYEKL. The data are from a study of cytomegalovirus exposure and HLA in healthy donors. This PCR relied on a set of 60 Vbeta primers and 13 Jbeta primers. TCRdb's copy holds only in-frame clones and misses some; the assay was immunoSEQ multiplex PCR. The sample has about 160,000 clones; 87% are singletons. Study findings and constraints: An analysis done earlier found most TCR beta V segments productive about 87% or about 30% of the time. The classifier, whose performance was assessed in both the original and validation cohorts, reportedly diagnosed cytomegalovirus status with high specificity and sensitivity. The study put 150 or so TCR beta chains on its list as cytomegalovirus-associated.

This TCR was recovered from a woman in her thirties in good health and CMV-seronegative. Sequencing was carried out using PBMCs. The chain couples TRBV4-1 to TRBJ2-7; D might be TRBD2 (6 bases). The CDR3 reads CASSPRDFAYEQYF. As DNA, the CDR3 is TGCGCCAGCAGCCCCCGGGACTTTGCCTACGAGCAGTACTTC.